Listed below are T cell receptor beta chains from one sample, sequenced in a study of PD-1 blockade in classical Hodgkin lymphoma. Some clones are missing from TCRdb's copy, which holds only in-frame ones; the method was immunoSEQ multiplex PCR. The sample carries approximately 65,000 clones, approximately 90% recorded once. The sequenced sample was peripheral blood mononuclear cells (PBMCs), obtained at baseline. These receptor sequences come from a human donor with classical Hodgkin lymphoma. Both conserved end residues are part of each CDR3. A D gene is named only where the DNA matches it firmly. The listing skips clone size in some rows; elsewhere it reads once, few, many or a size class.

TRBJ1-2,TRBV2,TRBD1,.,CASSGTGDYGYTF,TGTGCCAGCAGTGGGACAGGGGACTATGGCTACACCTTC
TRBJ2-3,TRBV7-2,.,.,CASSLVKENSYPDTQYF,TGTGCCAGCAGCTTAGTAAAGGAAAATAGCTACCCAGATACGCAGTATTTT
TRBJ1-6,TRBV30,.,few,CAWTGGPNSPLHF,TGTGCCTGGACGGGAGGGCCCAATTCACCCCTCCACTTT
TRBJ2-5,TRBV7-3,.,.,CASSLGAQETQYF,TGTGCCAGCAGCTTAGGGGCCCAGGAGACCCAGTACTTC
TRBJ2-2,TRBV13,.,.,CASSPEGRGGTGELFF,TGTGCCAGCAGCCCTGAGGGGCGGGGTGGCACCGGGGAGCTGTTTTTT
TRBJ1-4,TRBV9,.,.,CASSPQEWDGGSEKLFF,TGTGCCAGCAGCCCACAAGAGTGGGACGGGGGCAGCGAAAAACTGTTTTTT
TRBJ1-2,TRBV5-1,TRBD1,once,CASSLDRGGNYGYTF,TGCGCCAGCAGCTTGGACAGGGGCGGCAACTATGGCTACACCTTC
TRBJ2-2,TRBV9,TRBD2,.,CASSVASLTSGGNTGELFF,TGTGCCAGCAGCGTAGCCTCCCTTACTAGCGGGGGAAACACCGGGGAGCTGTTTTTT
TRBJ1-1,TRBV9,.,.,CASSVAPLNTEAFF,TGTGCCAGCAGCGTAGCCCCGCTTAACACTGAAGCTTTCTTT
TRBJ1-1,TRBV5-4,.,once,CASSLPSVAHTEAFF,TGTGCCAGCAGCTTACCCTCTGTGGCCCACACTGAAGCTTTCTTT
TRBJ1-1,TRBV7-2,.,.,CASSWSGGGHTEAFF,TGTGCCAGCAGCTGGTCGGGCGGGGGTCACACTGAAGCTTTCTTT
TRBJ2-3,TRBV13,.,.,CASSLGRLAWTDTQYF,TGTGCCAGCAGCTTAGGACGGCTAGCTTGGACAGATACGCAGTATTTT
TRBJ1-2,TRBV25-1,.,.,CASSRLAGRPYGYTF,TGTGCCAGCAGCCGGTTGGCAGGGCGGCCCTATGGCTACACCTTC
TRBJ1-5,TRBV7-8,.,few,CASSLDRTQPQHF,TGTGCCAGCAGCTTAGATCGGACACAGCCCCAGCATTTT
TRBJ2-7,TRBV5-6,.,.,CASSAHPVISYEQYF,TGTGCCAGCAGCGCTCACCCGGTTATCTCCTACGAGCAGTACTTC
TRBJ2-3,TRBV6-6,.,once,CASSYGRLDTQYF,TGTGCCAGCAGTTACGGGAGATTGGATACGCAGTATTTT
TRBJ1-5,TRBV25-1,TRBD1,.,CASSESGTGGNQPQHF,TGTGCCAGCAGTGAATCCGGGACAGGGGGCAATCAGCCCCAGCATTTT
TRBJ1-6,TRBV11-2,TRBD1,.,CASSLATGIYNSPLHF,TGTGCCAGCAGCCTCGCGACAGGGATCTATAATTCACCCCTCCACTTT
TRBJ2-7,TRBV5-4,.,.,CASSPWTAAYEQYF,TGTGCCAGCAGCCCATGGACAGCCGCCTACGAGCAGTACTTC
TRBJ2-1,TRBV15,TRBD1,.,CATKRQGNNEQFF,TGTGCCACCAAGAGACAGGGGAACAATGAGCAGTTCTTC
TRBJ1-1,TRBV2,.,.,CASKHREGTEAFF,TGTGCCAGCAAACACAGGGAAGGCACTGAAGCTTTCTTT
TRBJ1-6,TRBV5-8,TRBD1,.,CASSPDRVRPLHF,TGTGCCAGCAGCCCGGACAGGGTGAGGCCCCTCCACTTT
TRBJ1-5,TRBV5-1,.,.,CASSPSPVSGNQPQHF,TGCGCCAGCAGCCCATCACCCGTGAGCGGCAATCAGCCCCAGCATTTT
TRBJ1-1,TRBV6-5,.,.,CASSYGGGVEAFF,TGTGCCAGCAGTTACGGAGGTGGTGTTGAAGCTTTCTTT
TRBJ2-7,TRBV7-9,.,.,CASSLSGLASEQYF,TGTGCCAGCAGCTTGTCGGGGCTCGCTAGCGAGCAGTACTTC
TRBJ1-4,TRBV7-9,TRBD1,.,CASSLFRQGNEKLFF,TGTGCCAGCAGCTTATTCCGACAGGGAAATGAAAAACTGTTTTTT
TRBJ2-7,TRBV7-9,.,.,CASSPPRWPFPYEQYF,TGTGCCAGCAGCCCTCCCCGCTGGCCCTTTCCCTACGAGCAGTACTTC
TRBJ2-2,TRBV7-7,TRBD1,.,CASSLGQGGTGELFF,TGTGCCAGCAGCTTGGGACAGGGAGGGACCGGGGAGCTGTTTTTT
TRBJ2-1,TRBV11-3,.,.,CASSFGPGQEQFF,TGTGCCAGCAGCTTTGGGCCCGGACAGGAGCAGTTCTTC
TRBJ2-7,TRBV4-3,.,.,CASSLGQGRYEQYF,TGCGCCAGCAGCCTCGGGCAGGGCAGGTACGAGCAGTACTTC
TRBJ1-6,TRBV19,.,.,CASDQGLGETPLHF,TGTGCCAGCGACCAGGGTCTGGGGGAGACACCCCTCCACTTT
TRBJ1-5,TRBV9,.,.,CASSESPGNSNQPQHF,TGCGCCAGCAGTGAGTCGCCAGGGAATAGCAATCAGCCCCAGCATTTT
TRBJ1-5,TRBV10-3,TRBD1,.,CAISTGERNQPQHF,TGTGCCATCAGCACAGGGGAGCGCAATCAGCCCCAGCATTTT